These 10 T cell receptor beta chains were sequenced from one sample in a study of blood T cell repertoires in COVID-19. The data were produced by immunoSEQ multiplex PCR, yet TCRdb's version contains in-frame clones alone and is incomplete. The repertoire consists of some 66,000 clones, with roughly 82% occurring once and the leading ten covering approximately 6.6%. Sequenced material: peripheral blood. The receptors were gathered from a man in his fifties or sixties with acute or convalescent COVID-19.

This clone was counted once. The chain employs TRBV5-8 and TRBJ1-6; no firm D call. V dropped 4 bases and J dropped 0 bases, with 11 bases sitting between them. CDR1 is SGHTS and CDR2 is YDEGEE in the germline V gene. This CDR3 comprises 16 residues. The CDR3 DNA sequence: TGTGCCAGCAGCGCCGGGGAAAGCTCCTATAATTCACCCCTCCACTTT. Amino acids: CASSAGESSYNSPLHF. The full variable domain, rest sourced from reference TRBV5-8 and TRBJ1-6, is EAGVTQSPTHLIKTRGQQATLRCSPISGHTSVYWYQQALGLGLQFLLWYDEGEERNRGNFPPRFSGRQFPNYSSELNVNALELEDSALYLCASSAGESSYNSPLHFGNGTRLTVT.

The rearrangement uses TRBV14 and TRBJ1-1; 7 nucleotides line up with TRBD1. Per germline, CDR1 SGHDN and CDR2 FVKESK. The J segment lost 4 bases and the V segment lost 3 bases, leaving 2 bases of the junction unmatched. The CDR3 has 13 residues. The CDR3 loop is CASSQDRRTEAFF. The DNA of the CDR3 is TGTGCCAGCAGCCAGGACAGGCGCACTGAAGCTTTCTTT.

V gene TRBV4-3 combines with J gene TRBJ1-4; D is ambiguous. Germline lookup yields CDR1 LGHNA and CDR2 YSLEER. The CDR3 totals 14 residues. The V and J ends lost 0 bases and 4 bases respectively, with 6 bases between them. The CDR3 loop reads CASSQESINEKLFF. The CDR3 DNA follows: TGCGCCAGCAGCCAAGAGAGTATTAATGAAAAACTGTTTTTT.

The V and J genes are TRBV9 and TRBJ1-6; D may be TRBD1 (6 bases). The CDR3 sequence is 15 residues long. Trimming took 3 bases from V and 8 from J, leaving 15 bases between them. Per the germline V gene, CDR1 is SGDLS and CDR2 is YYNGEE. The CDR3 protein is CASSEGGVEYSPLHF. As DNA, the CDR3 is TGTGCCAGCAGCGAGGGGGGGGTGGAATATTCACCCCTCCACTTT.

This chain uses TRBV19 with TRBJ1-2, with 7 bases aligning to TRBD1. Germline V lookup: CDR1 LNHDA, CDR2 SQIVND (reference sequence). The CDR3 has 14 amino acids. The V and J ends lost 7 bases and 4 bases, in that order; junction bases with no gene match: 9. The CDR3 nucleotides are TGTGCCAGTACGCCCCGGGACAGAAGCTATGGCTACACCTTC. Residues: CASTPRDRSYGYTF.

This chain joins TRBV5-6 and TRBJ2-2; 9 nucleotides agree with TRBD1. CDR1 is SGHDT, CDR2 YYEEEE, per germline. Trimming took 2 bases from V and 4 from J; bases not matched to a gene: 9. The CDR3 totals 17 residues. CDR3 DNA: TGTGCCAGCAGCTTAAGCGAAAGGGACAGGGTCACCGGGGAGCTGTTTTTT. It encodes CASSLSERDRVTGELFF.

The rearrangement joins TRBV30 to TRBJ1-3; the D is unclear. There are 13 residues in the CDR3. Per the germline V gene, CDR1 is GTSNPN and CDR2 is SVGIG (reference sequence). Trimming left V 0 bases short and J 0 bases short, with 3 bases between. CDR3 sequence: CAWSVSSGNTIYF. The CDR3 bases are TGTGCCTGGAGTGTCAGCTCTGGAAACACCATATATTTT.

The chain couples TRBV5-1 to TRBJ2-2; a weak D match, TRBD1 (6 bases). This CDR3 has 15 residues. The germline V gene encodes CDR1 SGHRS and CDR2 YFSETQ. V was pared by 3 bases and J by 4 bases, with 13 bases between. Here the CDR3 reads CASSSTGTPTGELFF. CDR3 bases: TGCGCCAGCAGCTCGACCGGGACACCCACCGGGGAGCTGTTTTTT.

The rearrangement joins TRBV3-1 (or the pseudogene TRBV3-2) to TRBJ1-6, with 10 positions matching TRBD1. CDR1 and CDR2 from the germline V gene are LGHDT and YNNKEL (reference sequence). The J segment lost 7 bases and the V segment lost 4 bases, leaving 10 bases of the junction unmatched. The CDR3 has 17 amino acids. Written as DNA, the CDR3 is TGTGCCAGCAGCCCCCCTTGGGGACAGGGGTTAAATTCACCCCTCCACTTT. It is translated as CASSPPWGQGLNSPLHF.

The J gene is TRBJ1-2, the V gene TRBV6-6; the match to TRBD1 covers 12 bases. Per germline, CDR1 MNHNY and CDR2 SVGAGI (reference sequence). Unmatched junction bases numbered 7, after V lost 7 bases and J lost 4 bases. The CDR3 is 15 residues long. CDR3 in DNA: TGTGCCAGCACCCACCGGGACAGGGGGCTCTATGGCTACACCTTC. Encoded protein: CASTHRDRGLYGYTF.